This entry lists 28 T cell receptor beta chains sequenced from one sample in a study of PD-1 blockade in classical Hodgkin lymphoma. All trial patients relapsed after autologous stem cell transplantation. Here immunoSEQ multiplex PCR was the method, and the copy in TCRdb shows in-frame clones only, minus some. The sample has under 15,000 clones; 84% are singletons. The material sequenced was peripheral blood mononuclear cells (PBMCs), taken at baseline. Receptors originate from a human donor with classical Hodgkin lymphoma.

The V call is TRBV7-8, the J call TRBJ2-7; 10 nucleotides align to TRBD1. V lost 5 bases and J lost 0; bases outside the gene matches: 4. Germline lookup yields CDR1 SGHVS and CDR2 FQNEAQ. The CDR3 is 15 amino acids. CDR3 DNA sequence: TGTGCCAGCAGCCTGGGACAGGGGAGCTCCTACGAGCAGTACGTC. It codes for CASSLGQGSSYEQYV.

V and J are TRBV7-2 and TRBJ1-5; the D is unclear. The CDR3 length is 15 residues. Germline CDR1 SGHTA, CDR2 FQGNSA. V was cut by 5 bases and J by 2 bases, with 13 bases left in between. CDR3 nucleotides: TGTGCCAGCAGCATCCAGGCCGGGGGCAATCAGCCCCAGCATTTT. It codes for CASSIQAGGNQPQHF.

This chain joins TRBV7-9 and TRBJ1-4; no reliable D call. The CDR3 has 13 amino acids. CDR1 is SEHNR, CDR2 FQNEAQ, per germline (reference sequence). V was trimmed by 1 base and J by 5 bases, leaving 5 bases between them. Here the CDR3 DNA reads TGTGCCAGCAGCTTAGTCGGAAATGAAAAACTGTTTTTT. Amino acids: CASSLVGNEKLFF.

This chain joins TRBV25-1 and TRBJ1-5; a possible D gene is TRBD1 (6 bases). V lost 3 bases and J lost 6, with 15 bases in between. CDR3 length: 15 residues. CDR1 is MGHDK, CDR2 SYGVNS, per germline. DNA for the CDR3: TGTGCCAGCAGTGAGGACAGTGAGGGGATTCAGCCCCAGCATTTT. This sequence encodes CASSEDSEGIQPQHF.

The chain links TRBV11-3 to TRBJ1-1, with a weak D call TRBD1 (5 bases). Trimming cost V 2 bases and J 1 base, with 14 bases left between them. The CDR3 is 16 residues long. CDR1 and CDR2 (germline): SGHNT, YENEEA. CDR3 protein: CASSLSLGVGNTEAFF. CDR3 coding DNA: TGTGCCAGCAGCTTAAGTTTGGGGGTGGGGAACACTGAAGCTTTCTTT.

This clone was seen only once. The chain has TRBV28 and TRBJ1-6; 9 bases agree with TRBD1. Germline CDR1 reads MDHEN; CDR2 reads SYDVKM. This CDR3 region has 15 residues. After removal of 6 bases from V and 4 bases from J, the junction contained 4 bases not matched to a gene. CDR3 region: CASRLQGAYNSPLHF. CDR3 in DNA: TGTGCCAGCAGGTTACAGGGGGCATATAATTCACCCCTCCACTTT.

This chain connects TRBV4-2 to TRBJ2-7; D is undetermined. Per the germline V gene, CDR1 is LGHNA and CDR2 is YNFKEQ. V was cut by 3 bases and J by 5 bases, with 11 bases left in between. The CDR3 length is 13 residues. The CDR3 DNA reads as TGTGCCAGCAGCCAGTACCTCGACCACGAGCAGTACGTC. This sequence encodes CASSQYLDHEQYV.

CDR3 coding DNA: TGTGCCAGCAGTGAAGCGCTCCCAGGGAGTGCTAATGAAAAACTGTTTTTT. Translation gives CASSEALPGSANEKLFF. The chain has TRBV6-1 and TRBJ1-4; a possible D gene is TRBD1 (5 bases). Germline CDR1 and CDR2: MNHNS and SASEGT. Trimming cost V 0 bases and J 3 bases, with 14 bases left between them. The CDR3 is 17 amino acids.

This CDR3 reads CASILQAYYGYTF. The DNA for the CDR3 is TGTGCCAGCATCCTACAGGCGTACTATGGCTACACCTTC. This rearrangement joins TRBV5-8 to TRBJ1-2; a possible D gene is TRBD1 (5 bases). The CDR3 runs 13 residues. The germline V gene encodes CDR1 SGHTS and CDR2 YDEGEE. The V end lost 6 bases, the J end lost 3 bases, and 12 bases lay between the germline ends.

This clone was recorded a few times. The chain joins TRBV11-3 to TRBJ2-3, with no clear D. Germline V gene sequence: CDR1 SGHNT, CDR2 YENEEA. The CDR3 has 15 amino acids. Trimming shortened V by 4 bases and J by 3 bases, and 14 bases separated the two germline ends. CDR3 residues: CASSSGPRATDTQYF. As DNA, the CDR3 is TGTGCCAGCAGCTCCGGACCGCGAGCAACAGATACGCAGTATTTT.

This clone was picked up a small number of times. The CDR3: CASSDTGDYQPQHF. CDR3 bases: TGTGCCAGCAGTGATACAGGGGATTATCAGCCCCAGCATTTT. This chain joins TRBV2 and TRBJ1-5, with TRBD1 identical over 7 bases. From germline, CDR1 is SNHLY and CDR2 FYNNEI. There are 14 residues in the CDR3. V gave up 3 bases and J gave up 5 bases; unmatched junction bases: 4.

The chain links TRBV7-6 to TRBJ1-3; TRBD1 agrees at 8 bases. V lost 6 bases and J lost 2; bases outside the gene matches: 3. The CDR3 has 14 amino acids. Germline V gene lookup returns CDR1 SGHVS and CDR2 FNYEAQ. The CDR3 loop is CASSTRGPGNTIYF. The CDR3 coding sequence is TGTGCCAGCAGTACCAGGGGGCCTGGAAACACCATATATTTT.

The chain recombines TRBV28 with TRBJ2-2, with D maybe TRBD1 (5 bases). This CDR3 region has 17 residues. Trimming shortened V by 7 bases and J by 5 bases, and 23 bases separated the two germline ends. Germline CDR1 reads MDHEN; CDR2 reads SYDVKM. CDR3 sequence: CASTETWGRVWTGELFF. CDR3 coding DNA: TGTGCCAGCACCGAAACCTGGGGCCGGGTTTGGACCGGGGAGCTGTTTTTT.

DNA of the CDR3: TGTGCCACGGGGAGGGGAATCTACGAGCAGTACTTC. It codes for CATGRGIYEQYF. The chain has TRBV28 and TRBJ2-7; 7 bases align to TRBD2. The CDR3 contains 12 residues. Per the germline V gene, CDR1 is MDHEN and CDR2 is SYDVKM. V gave up 10 bases and J gave up 3 bases; unmatched junction bases: 6.

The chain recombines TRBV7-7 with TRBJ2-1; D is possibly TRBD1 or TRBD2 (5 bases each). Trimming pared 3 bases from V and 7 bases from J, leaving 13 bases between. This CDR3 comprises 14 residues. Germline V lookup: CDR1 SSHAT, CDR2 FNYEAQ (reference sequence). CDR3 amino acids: CASSLTFGANEQFF. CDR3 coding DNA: TGTGCCAGCAGCTTGACCTTCGGGGCGAATGAGCAGTTCTTC.

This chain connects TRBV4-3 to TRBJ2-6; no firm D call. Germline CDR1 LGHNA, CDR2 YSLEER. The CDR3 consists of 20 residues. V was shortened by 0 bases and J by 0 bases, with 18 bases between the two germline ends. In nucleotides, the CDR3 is TGCGCCAGCAGCCAAGAACCCCCCCGGCAGGCCCACTCTGGGGCCAACGTCCTGACTTTC. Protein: CASSQEPPRQAHSGANVLTF.

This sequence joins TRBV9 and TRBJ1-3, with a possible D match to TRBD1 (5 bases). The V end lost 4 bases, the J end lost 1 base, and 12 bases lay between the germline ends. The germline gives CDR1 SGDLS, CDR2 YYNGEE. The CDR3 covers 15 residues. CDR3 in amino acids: CASSQVGGSGNTIYF. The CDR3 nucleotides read TGTGCCAGCAGCCAGGTTGGGGGGTCTGGAAACACCATATATTTT.

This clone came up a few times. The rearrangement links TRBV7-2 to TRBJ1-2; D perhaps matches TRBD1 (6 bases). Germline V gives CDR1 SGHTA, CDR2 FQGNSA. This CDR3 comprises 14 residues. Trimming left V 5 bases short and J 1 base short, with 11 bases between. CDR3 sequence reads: CASSLWGLNYGYTF. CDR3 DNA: TGTGCCAGCAGCCTTTGGGGGCTTAACTATGGCTACACCTTC.

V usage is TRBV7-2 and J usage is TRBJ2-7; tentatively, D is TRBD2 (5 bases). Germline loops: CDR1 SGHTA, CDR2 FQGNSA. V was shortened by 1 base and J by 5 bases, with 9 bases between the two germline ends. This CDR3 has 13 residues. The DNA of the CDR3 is TGTGCCAGCAGCTTAGTGAGGGAACACGAGCAGTACGTC. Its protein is CASSLVREHEQYV.

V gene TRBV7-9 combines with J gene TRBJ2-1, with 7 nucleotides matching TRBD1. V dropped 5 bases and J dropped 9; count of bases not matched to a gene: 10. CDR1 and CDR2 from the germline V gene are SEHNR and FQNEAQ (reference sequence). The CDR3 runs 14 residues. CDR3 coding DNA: TGTGCCAGCAGCACCCGACAGGGAAGGGGTGAGCAGTTCTTC. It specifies CASSTRQGRGEQFF.

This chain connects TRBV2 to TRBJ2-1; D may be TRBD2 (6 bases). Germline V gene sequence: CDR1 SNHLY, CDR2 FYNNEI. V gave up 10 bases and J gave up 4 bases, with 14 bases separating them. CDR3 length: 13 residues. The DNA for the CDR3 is TGTGCCACCCCGCGGGGAGCTTACAATGAGCAGTTCTTC. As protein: CATPRGAYNEQFF.

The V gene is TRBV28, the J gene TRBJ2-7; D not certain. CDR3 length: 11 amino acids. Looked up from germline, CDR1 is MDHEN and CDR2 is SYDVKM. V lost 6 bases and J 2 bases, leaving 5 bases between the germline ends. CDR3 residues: CASSQTYEQYF. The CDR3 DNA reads TGTGCCAGCAGCCAAACCTACGAGCAGTACTTC.

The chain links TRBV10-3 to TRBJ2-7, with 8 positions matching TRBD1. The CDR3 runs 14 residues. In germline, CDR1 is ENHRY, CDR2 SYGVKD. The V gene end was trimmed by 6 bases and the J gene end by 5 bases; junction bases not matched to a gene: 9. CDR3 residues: CAIRDAGQENEQYF. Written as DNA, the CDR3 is TGTGCCATCAGGGACGCGGGACAGGAAAACGAGCAGTACTTC.

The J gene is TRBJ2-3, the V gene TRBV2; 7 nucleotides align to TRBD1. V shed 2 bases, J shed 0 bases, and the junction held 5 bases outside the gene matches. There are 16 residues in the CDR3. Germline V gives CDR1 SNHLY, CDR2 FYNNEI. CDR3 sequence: CASSERGTASTDTQYF. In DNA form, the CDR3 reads TGTGCCAGCAGTGAAAGGGGGACAGCGAGCACAGATACGCAGTATTTT.

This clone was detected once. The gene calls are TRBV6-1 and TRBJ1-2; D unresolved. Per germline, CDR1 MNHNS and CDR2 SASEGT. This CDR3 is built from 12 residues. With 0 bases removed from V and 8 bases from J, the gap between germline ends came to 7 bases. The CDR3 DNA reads TGTGCCAGCAGTGAAGCCCCCGACGGCTACACCTTC. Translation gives CASSEAPDGYTF.

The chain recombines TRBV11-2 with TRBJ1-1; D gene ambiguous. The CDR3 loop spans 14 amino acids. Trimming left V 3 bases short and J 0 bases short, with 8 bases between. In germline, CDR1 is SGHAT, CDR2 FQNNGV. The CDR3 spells CASSFVPMNTEAFF. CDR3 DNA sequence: TGTGCCAGCAGCTTTGTACCAATGAACACTGAAGCTTTCTTT.

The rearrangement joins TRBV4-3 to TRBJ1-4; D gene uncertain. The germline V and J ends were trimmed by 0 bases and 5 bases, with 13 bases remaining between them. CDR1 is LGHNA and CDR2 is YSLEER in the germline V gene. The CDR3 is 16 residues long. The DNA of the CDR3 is TGCGCCAGCAGCCAAGATATCCGTACCGGGAATGAAAAACTGTTTTTT. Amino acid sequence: CASSQDIRTGNEKLFF.

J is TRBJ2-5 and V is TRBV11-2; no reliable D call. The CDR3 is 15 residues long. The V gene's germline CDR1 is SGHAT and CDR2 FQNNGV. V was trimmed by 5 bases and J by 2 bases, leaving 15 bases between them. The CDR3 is CASSTFDRTQETQYF. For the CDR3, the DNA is TGTGCCAGCAGCACCTTCGATAGGACGCAAGAGACCCAGTACTTC.